The sequence of this TCR beta chain was determined in a study of shared clonotypes between healthy human individuals. Study conclusions and caveats: The sharing of 4% to 5.5% of naive CD4 clonotypes was seen across a few donors. Depth of sequencing was expected to influence donor clonotype sharing.

With 2 bases removed from V and 4 bases from J, the gap between germline ends came to 2 bases. CDR3 length equals 11 residues. Germline V gene data show CDR1 as SGHTS and CDR2 as YDEGEE. In the authors' methods: ImmunoSEQ gave junction-only sequences without quality scores, so filtering differed. Repertoires were generated with immunoSEQ multiplex PCR, while TCRdb's copy carries only in-frame clones and drops some. That table supplies the V and J calls and clone size; D and trimming were determined from the DNA. Of about 1 million clones listed, roughly 80% are singletons. This clone was counted a single time. Its antigen remains unidentified. The sample holds other DNA sequences that translate to the same CDR3.

The sample consisted of memory CD4+ T cells sorted from blood. The sample's subset: CD45RA-negative fraction. The chain couples TRBV5-8 to TRBJ2-3; D is unclear. The receptor's source is a man between 18 and 35 years old in good health. The CDR3 reads CASSLSDTQYF. CDR3 DNA: TGTGCCAGCAGCTTATCAGATACGCAGTATTTT.